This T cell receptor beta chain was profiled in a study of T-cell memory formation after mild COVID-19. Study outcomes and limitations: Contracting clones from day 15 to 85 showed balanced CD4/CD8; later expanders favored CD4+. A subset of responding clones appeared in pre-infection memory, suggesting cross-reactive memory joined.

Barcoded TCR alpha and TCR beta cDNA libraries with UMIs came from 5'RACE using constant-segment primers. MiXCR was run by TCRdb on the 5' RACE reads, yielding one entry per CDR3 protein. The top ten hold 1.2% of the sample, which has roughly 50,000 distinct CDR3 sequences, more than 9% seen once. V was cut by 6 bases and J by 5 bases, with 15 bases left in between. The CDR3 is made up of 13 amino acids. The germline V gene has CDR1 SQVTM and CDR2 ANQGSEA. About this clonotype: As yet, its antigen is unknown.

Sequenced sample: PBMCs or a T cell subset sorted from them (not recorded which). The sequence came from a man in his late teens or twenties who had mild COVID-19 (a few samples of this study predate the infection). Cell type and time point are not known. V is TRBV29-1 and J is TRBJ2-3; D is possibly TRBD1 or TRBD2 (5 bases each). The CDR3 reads CSVPQGGGDTQYF. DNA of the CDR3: TGCAGCGTACCCCAGGGCGGAGGAGATACGCAGTATTTT.